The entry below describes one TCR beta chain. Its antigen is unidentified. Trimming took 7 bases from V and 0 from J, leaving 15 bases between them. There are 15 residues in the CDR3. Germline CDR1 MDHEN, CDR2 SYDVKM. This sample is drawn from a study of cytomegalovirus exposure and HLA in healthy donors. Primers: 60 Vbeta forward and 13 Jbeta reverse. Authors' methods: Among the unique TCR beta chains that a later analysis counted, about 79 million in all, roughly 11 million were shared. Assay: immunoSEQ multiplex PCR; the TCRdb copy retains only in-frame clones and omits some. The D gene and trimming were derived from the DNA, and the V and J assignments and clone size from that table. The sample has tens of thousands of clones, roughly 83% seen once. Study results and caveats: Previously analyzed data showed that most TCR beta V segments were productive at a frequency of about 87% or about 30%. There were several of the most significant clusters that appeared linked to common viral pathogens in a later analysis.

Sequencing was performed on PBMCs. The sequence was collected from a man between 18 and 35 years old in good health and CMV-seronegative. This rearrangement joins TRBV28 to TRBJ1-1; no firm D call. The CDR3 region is CASNVEGEMNTEAFF. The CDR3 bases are TGTGCCAGCAACGTCGAGGGAGAGATGAACACTGAAGCTTTCTTT.